Listed below are T cell receptor beta chains from one sample, sequenced in a study of T cell repertoires in cytomegalovirus infection. TCRdb itself ran the reads through MiXCR, one entry per CDR3 protein. This sample carries about 190,000 distinct CDR3 sequences, 8% to 10% of them seen once, and the ten largest clones take approximately 4.6%. The sample was PBMCs. Source of these receptors: a human donor in good health (CMV status not recorded). Some clones in this sample may be carry-over from other donors' samples. CDR3s include the opening cysteine and the closing phenylalanine or tryptophan. The D gene is left open where the match is weak. Clone size is not always given. Where it is, it says once, few, many or a class for expanded clones.

clone_size	d_call	j_call	cdr3_length	v_call	cdr3_aa	cdr3_nt
-	TRBD1	TRBJ1-2	11	TRBV29-1	CSLGQDYGYTF	TGCAGCCTGGGACAGGACTATGGCTACACCTTC
many	-	TRBJ1-3	13	TRBV12-3/TRBV12-4	CAAARDSGNTIYF	TGTGCCGCCGCCCGGGACTCTGGAAACACCATATATTTT
-	-	TRBJ1-1	16	TRBV12-5	CASGLVLGTSNTEAFF	TGTGCTAGTGGTTTGGTATTGGGGACATCGAACACTGAAGCTTTCTTT
many	TRBD1	TRBJ2-2	16	TRBV28	CASSLIGQGGTGELFF	TGTGCCAGCAGTTTAATCGGACAGGGTGGCACCGGGGAGCTGTTTTTT
many	-	TRBJ2-1	17	TRBV7-2	CASSLWFAPNQNNEQFF	TGTGCCAGCAGCTTATGGTTCGCACCTAACCAAAACAATGAGCAGTTCTTC
-	TRBD2	TRBJ2-1	13	TRBV10-3	CATSGSTYNEQFF	TGTGCCACCAGCGGGAGTACTTACAATGAGCAGTTCTTC
-	-	TRBJ1-1	12	TRBV20-1	CSARSDRKEAFF	TGCAGTGCTAGGTCAGATAGAAAAGAAGCTTTCTTT
-	-	TRBJ1-6	13	TRBV30	CAWIQGNNSPLHF	TGTGCCTGGATCCAAGGCAATAATTCACCCCTCCACTTT
-	-	TRBJ1-4	15	TRBV28	CASSFWGRGNEKLFF	TGTGCCAGCAGTTTCTGGGGCAGGGGTAATGAAAAACTGTTTTTT
many	TRBD2	TRBJ2-7	13	TRBV7-2	CASAREGKTEQYF	TGTGCCAGCGCTCGGGAGGGCAAAACCGAGCAGTACTTC
-	TRBD1	TRBJ2-3	17	TRBV10-3	CAISVVPRQGSTDTQYF	TGTGCCATCAGTGTAGTCCCGCGACAGGGGTCCACAGATACGCAGTATTTT
-	-	TRBJ1-1	13	TRBV6-5	CASSPPGVTEAFF	TGTGCCAGCAGTCCGCCAGGGGTTACTGAAGCTTTCTTT
few	-	TRBJ2-3	15	TRBV10-3	CAISDIMADSDTQYF	TGTGCCATCAGCGACATTATGGCCGACTCAGATACGCAGTATTTT
many	-	TRBJ2-1	15	TRBV15	CATSSRTVSSHEQFF	TGTGCCACCAGCTCTAGGACTGTCAGTTCGCATGAGCAGTTCTTC
-	-	TRBJ1-5	16	TRBV6-2/TRBV6-3	CASSSIGIPSNQPQHF	TGTGCCAGCAGTTCTATCGGAATCCCTAGCAATCAGCCCCAGCATTTT
many	-	TRBJ2-5	14	TRBV7-2	CASSFFGKRETQYF	TGTGCCAGCAGCTTTTTCGGTAAAAGAGAGACCCAGTACTTC
many	-	TRBJ2-3	16	TRBV6-2/TRBV6-3	CASRTHIPSTTDTQYF	TGTGCCAGCAGAACTCACATCCCCTCTACCACAGATACGCAGTATTTT
many	-	TRBJ1-1	11	TRBV7-9	CASTLNTEAFF	TGTGCCAGCACACTGAACACTGAAGCTTTCTTT
few	TRBD2	TRBJ2-7	17	TRBV28	CASSLLLAGLDFYEQYF	TGTGCCAGCAGTTTGCTTCTCGCGGGACTAGATTTCTACGAGCAGTACTTC
-	TRBD2	TRBJ2-3	15	TRBV10-2	CASRVGLAGAGTQYF	TGCGCCAGCAGAGTGGGACTAGCGGGGGCGGGTACGCAGTATTTT
-	-	TRBJ1-1	13	TRBV6-2/TRBV6-3	CASISDPNTEAFF	TGTGCCAGCATTTCAGACCCCAACACTGAAGCTTTCTTT
many	-	TRBJ2-1	15	TRBV6-6	CASSYSLEAVNEQFF	TGTGCCAGCAGTTACTCCCTAGAAGCAGTCAATGAGCAGTTCTTC
many	TRBD2	TRBJ2-1	17	TRBV4-3	CASSSGLAESSYNEQFF	TGCGCCAGCAGCTCCGGACTAGCAGAGAGCTCCTACAATGAGCAGTTCTTC
many	TRBD1	TRBJ2-7	13	TRBV19	CASSLTGFYEQYF	TGTGCCAGTAGCCTGACAGGGTTCTACGAGCAGTACTTC
few	-	TRBJ1-5	13	TRBV29-1	CSVKKGTNQPQHF	TGCAGCGTTAAGAAGGGGACCAATCAGCCCCAGCATTTT
-	TRBD2	TRBJ2-1	18	TRBV14	CASSPSSGRASSYNEQFF	TGTGCCAGCAGCCCCTCTAGCGGGAGGGCGAGCTCCTACAATGAGCAGTTCTTC
few	-	TRBJ1-1	13	TRBV15	CATSRDRVTEAFF	TGTGCCACCAGCAGAGACAGGGTAACTGAAGCTTTCTTT
few	-	TRBJ2-5	16	TRBV7-8	CASSLVSGREQETQYF	TGTGCCAGCAGCTTAGTATCGGGCAGGGAGCAAGAGACCCAGTACTTC
many	-	TRBJ1-3	14	TRBV28	CASSLRAHGNTIYF	TGTGCCAGCAGTTTACGGGCCCATGGAAACACCATATATTTT
few	TRBD2	TRBJ2-7	16	TRBV4-3	CASSQDGTSGGFEQYF	TGCGCCAGCAGCCAAGACGGGACTAGCGGGGGGTTCGAGCAGTACTTC
few	-	TRBJ1-1	11	TRBV2	CASSEGVDAFF	TGTGCCAGCAGTGAGGGGGTTGATGCTTTCTTT
many	-	TRBJ2-1	15	TRBV7-2	CASSLAGRFYNEQFF	TGTGCCAGCAGCTTAGCGGGGAGGTTCTACAATGAGCAGTTCTTC
many	-	TRBJ1-1	13	TRBV7-2	CASSPQGNTEAFF	TGTGCCAGCAGTCCACAGGGAAACACTGAAGCTTTCTTT
-	TRBD1	TRBJ2-1	15	TRBV19	CASSVFAGGDNEQFF	TGTGCCAGTAGTGTATTTGCAGGGGGTGACAATGAGCAGTTCTTC
many	-	TRBJ2-7	10	TRBV28	CASSSAVQYF	TGTGCCAGCAGTTCGGCGGTGCAGTACTTC
-	TRBD1	TRBJ2-5	17	TRBV5-6	CASSWNSFGTAQETQYF	TGTGCCAGCAGCTGGAATTCGTTTGGGACAGCCCAAGAGACCCAGTACTTC